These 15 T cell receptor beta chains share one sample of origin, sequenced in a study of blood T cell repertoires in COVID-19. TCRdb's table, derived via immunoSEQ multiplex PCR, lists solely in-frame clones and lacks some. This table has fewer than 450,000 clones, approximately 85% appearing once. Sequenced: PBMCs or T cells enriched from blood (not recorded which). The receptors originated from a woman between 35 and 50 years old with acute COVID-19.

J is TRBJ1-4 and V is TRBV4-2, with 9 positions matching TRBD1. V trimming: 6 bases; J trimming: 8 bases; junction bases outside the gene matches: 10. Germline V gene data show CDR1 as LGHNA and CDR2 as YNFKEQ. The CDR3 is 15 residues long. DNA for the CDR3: TGTGCCAGCAGTACCTCCGGGACAGGGTACGAAAAACTGTTTTTT. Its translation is CASSTSGTGYEKLFF.

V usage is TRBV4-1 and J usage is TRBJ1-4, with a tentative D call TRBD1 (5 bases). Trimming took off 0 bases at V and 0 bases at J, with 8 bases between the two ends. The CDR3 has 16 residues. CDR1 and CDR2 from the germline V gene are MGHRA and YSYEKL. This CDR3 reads CASSQDRAATNEKLFF. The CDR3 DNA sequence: TGCGCCAGCAGCCAAGACAGGGCAGCAACTAATGAAAAACTGTTTTTT.

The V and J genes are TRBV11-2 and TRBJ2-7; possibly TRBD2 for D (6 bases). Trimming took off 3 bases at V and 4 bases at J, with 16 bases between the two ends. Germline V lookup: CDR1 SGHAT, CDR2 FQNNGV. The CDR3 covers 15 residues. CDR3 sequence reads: CASSLTGTSTYEQYF. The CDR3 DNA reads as TGTGCCAGCAGCTTGACCGGGACTTCTACTTACGAGCAGTACTTC.

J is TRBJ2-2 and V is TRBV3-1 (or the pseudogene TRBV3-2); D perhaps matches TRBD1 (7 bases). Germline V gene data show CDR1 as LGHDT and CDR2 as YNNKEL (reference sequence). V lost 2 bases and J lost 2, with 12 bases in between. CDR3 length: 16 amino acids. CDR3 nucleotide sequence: TGTGCCAGCAGCCAATACAGGGGAGGCAACACCGGGGAGCTGTTTTTT. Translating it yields CASSQYRGGNTGELFF.

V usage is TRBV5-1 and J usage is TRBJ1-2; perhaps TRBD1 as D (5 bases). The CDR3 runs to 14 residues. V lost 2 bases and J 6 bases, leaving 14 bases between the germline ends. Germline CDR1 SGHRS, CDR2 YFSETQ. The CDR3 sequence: CASSFARADNGYTF. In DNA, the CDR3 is TGCGCCAGCAGCTTCGCCAGGGCGGACAATGGCTACACCTTC.

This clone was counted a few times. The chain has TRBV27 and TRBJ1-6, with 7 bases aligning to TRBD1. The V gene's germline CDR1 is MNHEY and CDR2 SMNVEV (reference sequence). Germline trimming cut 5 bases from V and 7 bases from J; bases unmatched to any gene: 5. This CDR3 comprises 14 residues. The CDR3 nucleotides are TGTGCCAGCAGTAGGAGACAGGGCAATTCACCCCTCCACTTT. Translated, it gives CASSRRQGNSPLHF.

The CDR3, as DNA: TGTGCCAGCAGTGAACAGGGGTGGGGCACTGAAGCTTTCTTT. Translated: CASSEQGWGTEAFF. The rearrangement uses TRBV2 and TRBJ1-1; D may be TRBD1 (6 bases). Germline values: CDR1 SNHLY, CDR2 FYNNEI. Trimming cost V 2 bases and J 4 bases, with 11 bases left between them. The CDR3 runs to 14 residues.

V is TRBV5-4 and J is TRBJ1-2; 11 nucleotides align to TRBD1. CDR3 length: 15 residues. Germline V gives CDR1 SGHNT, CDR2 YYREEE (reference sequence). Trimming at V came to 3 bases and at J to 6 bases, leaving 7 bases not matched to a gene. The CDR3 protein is CASSSGQGALDGYTF. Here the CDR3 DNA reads TGTGCCAGCAGCTCCGGACAGGGGGCGCTGGATGGCTACACCTTC.

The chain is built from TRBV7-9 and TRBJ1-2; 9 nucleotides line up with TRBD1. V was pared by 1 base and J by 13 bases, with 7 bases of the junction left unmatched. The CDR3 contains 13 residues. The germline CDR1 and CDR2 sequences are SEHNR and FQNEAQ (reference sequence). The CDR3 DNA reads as TGTGCCAGCAGCTTAGGAGGACAGGGGTTAAGCACCTTC. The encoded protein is CASSLGGQGLSTF.

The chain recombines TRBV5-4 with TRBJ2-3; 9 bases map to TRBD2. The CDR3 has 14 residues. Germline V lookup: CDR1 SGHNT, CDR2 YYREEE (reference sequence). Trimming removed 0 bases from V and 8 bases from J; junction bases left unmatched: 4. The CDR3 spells CASSLAEGLATQYF. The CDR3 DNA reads TGTGCCAGCAGCTTGGCCGAGGGACTAGCTACGCAGTATTTT. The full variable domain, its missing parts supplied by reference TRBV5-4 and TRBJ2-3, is ETGVTQSPTHLIKTRGQQVTLRCSSQSGHNTVSWYQQALGQGPQFIFQYYREEENGRGNFPPRFSGLQFPNYSSELNVNALELDDSALYLCASSLAEGLATQYFGPGTRLTVL.

CDR3 DNA sequence: TGTGCCAGCAGCTTAGTCGTCTCCGGGGAGCTGTTTTTT. Translated, it gives CASSLVVSGELFF. This chain uses TRBV7-9 with TRBJ2-2; D is unclear. V lost 1 base and J 6 bases, leaving 6 bases between the germline ends. The CDR3 loop spans 13 amino acids. CDR1 and CDR2 (germline): SEHNR, FQNEAQ (reference sequence).

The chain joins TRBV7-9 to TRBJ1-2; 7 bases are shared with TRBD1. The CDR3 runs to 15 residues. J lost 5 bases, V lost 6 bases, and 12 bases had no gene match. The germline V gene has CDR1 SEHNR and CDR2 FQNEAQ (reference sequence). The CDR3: CASSSTWQGGYGYTF. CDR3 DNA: TGTGCCAGCAGTTCCACGTGGCAGGGGGGTTATGGCTACACCTTC.

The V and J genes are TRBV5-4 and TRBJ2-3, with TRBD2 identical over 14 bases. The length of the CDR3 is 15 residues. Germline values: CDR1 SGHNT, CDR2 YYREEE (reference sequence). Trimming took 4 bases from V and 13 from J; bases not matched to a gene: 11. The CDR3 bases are TGTGCCAGCAGCGTGCGGACTAGCGGGGGGCCCTCAGAGTATTTT. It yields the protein CASSVRTSGGPSEYF.

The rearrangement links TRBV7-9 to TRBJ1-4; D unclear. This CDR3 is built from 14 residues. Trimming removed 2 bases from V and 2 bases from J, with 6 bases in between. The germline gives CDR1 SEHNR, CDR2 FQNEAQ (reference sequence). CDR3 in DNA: TGTGCCAGCAGCTTAACAGTTACTAATGAAAAACTGTTTTTT. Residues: CASSLTVTNEKLFF.

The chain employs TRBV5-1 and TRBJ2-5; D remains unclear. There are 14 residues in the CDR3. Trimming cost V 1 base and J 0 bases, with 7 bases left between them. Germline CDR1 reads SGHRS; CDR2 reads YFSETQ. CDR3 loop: CASSLSTNQETQYF. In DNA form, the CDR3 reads TGCGCCAGCAGCTTGTCGACAAACCAAGAGACCCAGTACTTC.